The sequence of this TCR beta chain was determined in a study of blood T cell repertoires in COVID-19. Background on the study: COVID-19 samples collected from the United States, Italy and Spain covered acute and convalescent phases. The analysed material was cDNA or gDNA that came from T cells, B-cell-depleted T cells, or PBMCs.

Germline CDR1 is LNHDA and CDR2 is SQIVND (reference sequence). CDR3 length equals 15 residues. Trimming took 1 base from V and 5 from J; bases not matched to a gene: 7. In the authors' methods: Nucleated cell counts were estimated from reference gene primer amplification. The method was immunoSEQ multiplex PCR; TCRdb's version includes in-frame clones alone and lacks a portion of them. The V and J calls and clone size come from that table; D and trimming were worked out from the DNA. Here the sample spans about 64,000 clones, 84% being singletons. The receptor's source is a woman between 55 and 75 years old with acute or convalescent COVID-19. Sequencing was carried out using peripheral blood. The chain combines TRBV19 with TRBJ2-7; 8 positions agree with TRBD1. CDR3 nucleotides: TGTGCCAGTAGTATAGTAAGGACAGGGAGGAACGAGCAGTACTTC. This sequence encodes CASSIVRTGRNEQYF.